These T cell receptor beta chains were read from a single sample in a study of shared clonotypes between healthy human individuals. The protocol was immunoSEQ multiplex PCR, while the TCRdb copy is restricted to in-frame clones and leaves out a portion. Among about 2 million clones listed, around 95% were seen once. Material: naive CD4+ T cells sorted from blood. Receptors originate from a man between 18 and 35 years old in good health. CDR3s include the opening cysteine and the closing phenylalanine or tryptophan. D genes are given only for firm matches. Clone size is not always given. Where it is, it says once, few, many or a class for expanded clones.

D gene | clone size | J gene | V gene | CDR3 DNA | CDR3 protein
. | . | TRBJ1-5 | TRBV7-7 | TGTGCTAGCAGCTCTAGGGTTGATTCCCACGGTTGGAGCAATCAGCCCCAGCATTTT | CASSSRVDSHGWSNQPQHF
. | . | TRBJ2-7 | TRBV27 | TGTGCCAGCAGTTTATCGAGGGGGGGCCTTACCTACGAGCAGTACTTC | CASSLSRGGLTYEQYF
TRBD2 | . | TRBJ2-5 | TRBV5-1 | TGCGCCACCTCCCTTCCCGGGACTACCTTCCAAGAGACCCAGTACTTC | CATSLPGTTFQETQYF
TRBD2 | . | TRBJ2-1 | TRBV10-1 | TGCGCCAGCAGTTTTGGCCGACTAGCGGCCTACAATGAGCAGTTCTTC | CASSFGRLAAYNEQFF
TRBD1 | . | TRBJ2-3 | TRBV6-1 | TGTGCCAGCATCAGACAGGGCCCTAGCACAGATACGCAGTATTTT | CASIRQGPSTDTQYF
TRBD1 | . | TRBJ2-2 | TRBV2 | TGTGCCAGCAATGGACAGGGGGTTAACACCGGGGAGCTGTTTTTT | CASNGQGVNTGELFF
. | . | TRBJ1-3 | TRBV18 | TGTGCCAGCTCACCACCGACAACTCCTGGAAACACCATATATTTT | CASSPPTTPGNTIYF
. | once | TRBJ2-5 | TRBV28 | TGTGCCAGCAGTTCACAGCGAGGGAGAGAGACCCAGTACTTC | CASSSQRGRETQYF
. | . | TRBJ1-3 | TRBV28 | TGTGCCAGTTCGACCCCTCCCTCTGGAAACACCATATATTTT | CASSTPPSGNTIYF
. | once | TRBJ1-2 | TRBV5-1 | TGCGCCAGCAGCCGATCACAGGATGGCTACACCTTC | CASSRSQDGYTF
. | . | TRBJ2-2 | TRBV27 | TGTGCCAGCAGTTTACCCAGCGGGTCTCATTTTCTGGGGTGTACCGGGGAGCTGTTTTTT | CASSLPSGSHFLGCTGELFF
. | . | TRBJ2-7 | TRBV7-9 | TGTGCCAGCAGCGCCCCGGACAGAAGCTCCTACGAGCAGTACTTC | CASSAPDRSSYEQYF
TRBD2 | . | TRBJ2-1 | TRBV10-3 | TGTGCCATCCGTACTAGCGGGGGGGAGAATGAGCAGTTCTTC | CAIRTSGGENEQFF
TRBD2 | . | TRBJ2-7 | TRBV6-6 | TGTGCCAGCAGTTACTCGACTAGCGTTACCTACGAGCAGTACTTC | CASSYSTSVTYEQYF
. | . | TRBJ1-1 | TRBV28 | TGTGCCAGCACCCTTATAGGGGCTGAAGCTTTCTTT | CASTLIGAEAFF
. | once | TRBJ1-5 | TRBV19 | TGTGCCAGTAGTACTCGGCCACAGGGAAGTCAGCCCCAGCATTTT | CASSTRPQGSQPQHF
. | . | TRBJ2-3 | TRBV28 | TGTGCCAGCAGTTTATCCGGCCGAGATACGCAGTATTTT | CASSLSGRDTQYF
. | . | TRBJ2-7 | TRBV10-3 | TGTGCCATCAGGGCTAGCGTCCTCACCTCCTACGAGCAGTACTTC | CAIRASVLTSYEQYF
TRBD2 | . | TRBJ2-3 | TRBV11-2 | TGTGCCAGCAGCTTAGATGGGGCGGGGGGCACAGATACGCAGTATTTT | CASSLDGAGGTDTQYF
. | . | TRBJ1-1 | TRBV19 | TGTGCCAGTAAGTCACAGGCGAGGACGGTCATGAACACTGAAGCTTTCTTT | CASKSQARTVMNTEAFF
. | . | TRBJ1-2 | TRBV7-9 | TGTGCCAGCAGCTTAGTAACAGAACAAGGCGGCTACACCTTC | CASSLVTEQGGYTF
TRBD1 | . | TRBJ1-2 | TRBV28 | TGTGCCAGCAGTCCGCTGGACAGGGGGCCCCTCTATGGCTACACCTTC | CASSPLDRGPLYGYTF
TRBD1 | . | TRBJ2-2 | TRBV18 | TGTGCCAGCTCACCAAGACAGGGGTCCTATGGCGGGGAGCTGTTTTTT | CASSPRQGSYGGELFF
. | . | TRBJ2-7 | TRBV7-9 | TGTGCCAGCAGCTTAACACAGGAAGAATCCTACGAGCAGTACTTC | CASSLTQEESYEQYF
. | once | TRBJ2-2 | TRBV5-1 | TGCGCCAGCAGCTTGGGAGGCAGGGGGAACACCGGGGAGCTGTTTTTT | CASSLGGRGNTGELFF
. | . | TRBJ2-5 | TRBV29-1 | TGCAGCGTTCACCCTTGGGGACAAGAGACCCAGTACTTC | CSVHPWGQETQYF
TRBD1 | . | TRBJ2-7 | TRBV30 | TGTGCCTGGAGACGGGGACTGGGACAGGGAAACTACGAGCAGTACTTC | CAWRRGLGQGNYEQYF
TRBD1 | . | TRBJ2-2 | TRBV10-3 | TGTGCCACAAGTTCCGGCAGGGGGCTGGACACCGGGGAGCTGTTTTTT | CATSSGRGLDTGELFF
. | . | TRBJ1-4 | TRBV7-6 | TGTGCCAGCAGCTTAGCGCAGGAGAGTAATGAAAAACTGTTTTTT | CASSLAQESNEKLFF
. | . | TRBJ2-7 | TRBV18 | TGTGCCAGCTCACCACGAGGGTCAGGCGAGCAGTACTTC | CASSPRGSGEQYF
. | once | TRBJ1-1 | TRBV5-1 | TGCGCCAGCAGCTTTGCCCGGGTGAACACTGAAGCTTTCTTT | CASSFARVNTEAFF